The source of this TCR beta chain is a study of neoadjuvant nivolumab and ipilimumab in lung cancer. About the study: Nivolumab 3 mg/kg was given days 1, 15 and 29, plus ipilimumab 1 mg/kg day 1 in combination. Whole-study results and caveats: Resected tumors had greater TCR richness and clonality than uninvolved lung. Blood richness before therapy tracked richness in tumors resected after neoadjuvant therapy.

As for this clone: The target antigen is unknown.

Generated by immunoSEQ multiplex PCR, the TCRdb table keeps only in-frame clones and is missing some. Of 7,500 to 10,000 clones listed, roughly four fifths are singletons. The CDR3 sequence is 17 residues long. V was pared by 1 base and J by 3 bases, with 17 bases between. The germline CDR1 and CDR2 sequences are KGHSH and LQKENI. This sequence joins TRBV18 and TRBJ2-3, with D maybe TRBD2 (6 bases). This TCR was sampled from an adult with non-small cell lung cancer. The sample in question was peripheral blood, obtained before neoadjuvant nivolumab, alone or with ipilimumab. The CDR3 DNA sequence: TGTGCCAGCTCACCACGCCGGCGGGAAGGACGGACAGATACGCAGTATTTT. This translates into CASSPRRREGRTDTQYF.